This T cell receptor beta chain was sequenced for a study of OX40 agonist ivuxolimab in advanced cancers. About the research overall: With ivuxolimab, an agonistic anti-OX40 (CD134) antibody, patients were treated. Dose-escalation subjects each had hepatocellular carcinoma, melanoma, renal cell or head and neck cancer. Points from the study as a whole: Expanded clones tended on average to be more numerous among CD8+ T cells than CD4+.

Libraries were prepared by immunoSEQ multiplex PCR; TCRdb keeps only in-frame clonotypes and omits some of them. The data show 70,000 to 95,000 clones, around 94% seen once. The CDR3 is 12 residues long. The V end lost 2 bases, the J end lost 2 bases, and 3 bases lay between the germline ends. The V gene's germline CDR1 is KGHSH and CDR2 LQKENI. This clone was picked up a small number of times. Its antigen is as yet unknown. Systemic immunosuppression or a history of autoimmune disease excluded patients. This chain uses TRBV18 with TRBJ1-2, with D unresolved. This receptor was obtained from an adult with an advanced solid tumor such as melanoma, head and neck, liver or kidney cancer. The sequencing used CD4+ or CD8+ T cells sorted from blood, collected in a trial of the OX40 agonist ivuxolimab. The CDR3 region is CASSPGNYGYTF. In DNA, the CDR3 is TGTGCCAGCTCACCAGGGAACTATGGCTACACCTTC.